A single sample gave rise to the 23 T cell receptor beta chains below, sequenced in a study of read filtering for tumor transcriptome and immune sequencing. From around 440 ng of RNA, a library with molecular barcoded alpha/delta and beta/gamma adaptors was made. TCRdb re-analysed the reads in MiXCR, keeping a single row per CDR3 protein. The repertoire consists of approximately 59,000 distinct CDR3 sequences, with 12% occurring once and the leading ten covering more than 15%. Source material: a population of CD138-negative cells sorted from bone marrow. All receptors derive from a donor aged 40 or over with multiple myeloma.

This rearrangement joins TRBV18 to TRBJ1-6; TRBD1 matches 10 bases. After removal of 5 bases from V and 5 bases from J, the junction contained 6 bases not matched to a gene. Germline values: CDR1 KGHSH, CDR2 LQKENI. The CDR3 contains 16 residues. The CDR3 sequence is CASSKGTGVNNSPLHF. The CDR3 DNA reads TGTGCCAGCTCAAAAGGGACAGGGGTGAATAATTCACCCCTCCACTTT.

Many counts were recorded for this clonotype. The rearrangement joins TRBV12-3 or TRBV12-4 to TRBJ2-3; TRBD2 matches 8 bases. J was trimmed by 3 bases and V by 0 bases; bases with no gene match: 2. The length of the CDR3 is 15 residues. The CDR3 sequence: CASSLASGATDTQYF. The CDR3 region has the DNA TGTGCCAGCAGTTTAGCTAGCGGGGCTACAGATACGCAGTATTTT.

This clonotype was detected many times. The V and J genes are TRBV6-5 and TRBJ2-1; D uncertain. Germline values: CDR1 MNHEY, CDR2 SVGAGI. The CDR3 consists of 13 residues. V was trimmed by 6 bases and J by 9 bases, leaving 15 bases between them. The CDR3 coding sequence is TGTGCCAGCAGCCGCCCAAGTATCGGTGAGCAGTTCTTC. This gives the protein CASSRPSIGEQFF.

To note about this clonotype: Being one base from a much bigger clone, this may be a read error. The conserved phenylalanine or tryptophan normally closing the CDR3 is absent here, so this likely arose from a read error. This rearrangement joins TRBV29-1 to TRBJ2-1, with TRBD1 identical over 8 bases. The CDR3 runs to 12 residues. Germline CDR1 is SQVTM and CDR2 is ANQGSEA. V shed 5 bases and J 6 bases; nucleotides not matched to a gene: 3. The CDR3 coding sequence is TGCAGCGTTCTAGGACAGGGCAATGAGCAGTTCCTC. It translates to CSVLGQGNEQFL.

There are many counts of this clonotype. Given a much more abundant clone one base away, this may be a read error. The rearrangement joins TRBV7-9 to TRBJ2-1, with D possibly TRBD2 on 6 matching bases. This CDR3 has 16 amino acids. Germline assignment: CDR1 SEHNR and CDR2 FQNEAQ (reference sequence). V lost 4 bases and J 5 bases, leaving 18 bases between the germline ends. The CDR3 is CASSSRGTGHDNEQFF. In nucleotides, the CDR3 is TGTGCCAGCAGCTCCCGGGGGACTGGCCACGACAATGAGCAGTTCTTC. Together with reference TRBV7-9 and TRBJ2-1, the CDR3 gives the full variable domain: DTGVSQNPRHKITKRGQNVTFRCDPISEHNRLYWYRQTLGQGPEFLTYFQNEAQLEKSRLLSDRFSAERPKGSFSTLEIQRTEQGDSAMYLCASSSRGTGHDNEQFFGPGTRLTVL.

A word on this clonotype: This may arise from a read error, as a much more abundant clone is one base away. The chain couples TRBV11-3 to TRBJ2-2; unclear D gene. The germline V gene has CDR1 SGHNT and CDR2 YENEEA. V shed 4 bases and J shed 2 bases, with 8 bases lying between them. The CDR3 covers 14 residues. CDR3 coding DNA: TGTGCCAGCAGCTCGGAAGTTAACACCGGGGAGCTGTTTTTT. This translates into CASSSEVNTGELFF.

This clonotype was observed at least ten times. This chain uses TRBV15 with TRBJ2-5, with 7 nucleotides matching TRBD2. V was pared by 1 base and J by 2 bases, with 7 bases of the junction left unmatched. The CDR3 loop spans 16 amino acids. The V gene's germline CDR1 is LNHNV and CDR2 YYDKDF (reference sequence). This CDR3 is CATSRAAGEGQETQYF. The CDR3 region has the DNA TGTGCCACCAGCAGAGCGGCTGGGGAGGGTCAAGAGACCCAGTACTTC.

This clonotype was found many times. The chain employs TRBV30 and TRBJ2-4; either TRBD1 or TRBD2 may fit D (5 bases each). This CDR3 is 12 amino acids long. The germline CDR1 and CDR2 sequences are GTSNPN and SVGIG (reference sequence). Trimming left V 4 bases short and J 4 bases short, with 8 bases between. The CDR3 loop reads CAWMGVKNIQYF. The DNA of the CDR3 is TGTGCCTGGATGGGGGTGAAAAACATTCAGTACTTC.

With regard to this clonotype: This likely reflects a read error, since a far larger clone is one base away. This chain uses TRBV2 with TRBJ2-1; D unresolved. V lost 6 bases, J lost 10 bases, and 16 bases lay in between. CDR1 is SNHLY and CDR2 is FYNNEI in the germline V gene. This CDR3 has 13 amino acids. The CDR3 DNA is TGTGCCAGCAGCCAAGGATGGCCCTACGAGCAGTTCTTC. Its protein is CASSQGWPYEQFF.

This clonotype showed up many times. The V call is TRBV5-1, the J call TRBJ1-1; a possible D gene is TRBD1 (5 bases). The CDR3 length is 16 residues. Germline V gene lookup returns CDR1 SGHRS and CDR2 YFSETQ. V was trimmed by 0 bases and J by 0 bases, leaving 12 bases between them. The CDR3 bases are TGCGCCAGCAGCTTGGGGATGGGGGGGATGAACACTGAAGCTTTCTTT. Protein: CASSLGMGGMNTEAFF. Complete variable domain (other parts from reference TRBV5-1 and TRBJ1-1): KAGVTQTPRYLIKTRGQQVTLSCSPISGHRSVSWYQQTPGQGLQFLFEYFSETQRNKGNFPGRFSGRQFSNSRSEMNVSTLELGDSALYLCASSLGMGGMNTEAFFGQGTRLTVV.

This clonotype was seen ten or more times. The chain employs TRBV6-5 and TRBJ1-1; weak D call: TRBD1 (5 bases). There are 15 residues in the CDR3. CDR1 MNHEY and CDR2 SVGAGI come from the germline V gene. V was pared by 0 bases and J by 5 bases, with 13 bases between. DNA for the CDR3: TGTGCCAGCAGTTACTCGGGTCAGGGACGAACTGAAGCTTTCTTT. Translated: CASSYSGQGRTEAFF.

This clonotype came up many times. The rearrangement joins TRBV7-3 to TRBJ2-6, with 8 bases matching TRBD1. The length of the CDR3 is 18 residues. With 5 bases clipped from V and 0 bases from J, the junction kept 9 bases outside the gene matches. Germline V lookup: CDR1 SGHTA, CDR2 FQGTGA. The CDR3 loop is CASSLQGAKSSGANVLTF. CDR3 nucleotides: TGTGCCAGCAGCCTCCAGGGGGCGAAGAGCTCTGGGGCCAACGTCCTGACTTTC.

A note on this clonotype: Just one base apart from a much larger clone, this may be a read error. DNA for the CDR3: TGTGCCGGCAGCAAAGGGGGAGAGGGCACTGAAGCTTTCTTT. This sequence encodes CAGSKGGEGTEAFF. The V gene is TRBV7-3, the J gene TRBJ1-1, with D possibly matching TRBD1 (6 bases). This CDR3 is 14 amino acids long. Germline-derived CDR1 and CDR2 are SGHTA and FQGTGA.

The rearrangement links TRBV19 to TRBJ2-1; D might be TRBD1 (6 bases). Per germline, CDR1 LNHDA and CDR2 SQIVND (reference sequence). This CDR3 spans 14 amino acids. V lost 10 bases to trimming and J lost 1 base, with 14 bases between them. This CDR3 reads CAKNRVGSYNEQFF. The CDR3 DNA is TGTGCCAAAAACAGGGTGGGATCCTACAATGAGCAGTTCTTC.

This clonotype appeared many times. The chain combines TRBV6-5 with TRBJ2-7; D call uncertain. Germline values: CDR1 MNHEY, CDR2 SVGAGI. This CDR3 contains 14 residues. V lost 3 bases, J lost 0 bases, and 9 bases lay in between. The CDR3 DNA reads TGTGCCAGCAGTTATACATTGAGCTCCTACGAGCAGTACTTC. Protein: CASSYTLSSYEQYF.

This clonotype showed up many times. The V and J genes are TRBV3-1 and TRBJ2-5, with D possibly being TRBD2 (7 bases). This CDR3 is built from 16 residues. Germline CDR1 and CDR2: LGHDT and YNNKEL (reference sequence). The V and J ends lost 4 bases and 6 bases respectively, with 21 bases between them. CDR3 sequence: CASSLPRGGLGKTQYF. The CDR3 DNA reads TGTGCCAGCAGCCTTCCTAGGGGGGGGCTAGGAAAGACCCAGTACTTC.

This clonotype was recorded at least ten times. This may be a read error, as it is one base from a much larger clone. V usage is TRBV5-1 and J usage is TRBJ2-1; tentatively, D is TRBD1 or TRBD2 (5 bases each). The CDR3 has 16 residues. Germline V gene sequence: CDR1 SGHRS, CDR2 YFSETQ. The CDR3, as DNA: TGCGCCAGCGGCTTACAAGGGACCCCCTCCTACAATGAGCAGTTCTTC. This translates into CASGLQGTPSYNEQFF.

The gene calls are TRBV6-5 and TRBJ2-7; 7 bases match TRBD1. CDR3 length: 14 residues. Germline CDR1 and CDR2: MNHEY and SVGAGI. Trimming cost V 6 bases and J 4 bases; bases outside gene matches: 9. The CDR3 DNA sequence: TGTGCCAGCAGGGACTGGGACAGCTCATACGAGCAGTACTTC. Its protein product is CASRDWDSSYEQYF.

This clonotype was seen repeatedly, ten times or more. CDR3 coding DNA: TGTGCCAGCACCTGGGGCAGAAGCTCCTACAATGAGCAGTTCTTC. It yields the protein CASTWGRSSYNEQFF. This rearrangement joins TRBV12-3 or TRBV12-4 to TRBJ2-1, with D tentatively TRBD1 (5 bases). Trimming stripped 7 bases from V and 0 bases from J, with 13 bases between. The CDR3 consists of 15 residues.

A word on this clonotype: This is likely a read error, given that the CDR3 carries no conserved phenylalanine or tryptophan at its end. This chain uses TRBV24-1 with TRBJ2-1, with 11 bases lining up with TRBD2. Trimming at V came to 11 bases and at J to 5 bases, leaving 13 bases not matched to a gene. This CDR3 contains 16 residues. Per germline, CDR1 KGHDR and CDR2 SFDVKD. The CDR3 DNA sequence: TGTGCCATCAGGGGACCTAGCGGGGGGATCCACAATGAGCAGTTCGTC. It encodes CAIRGPSGGIHNEQFV.

This clonotype was recorded at least ten times. The chain is built from TRBV7-8 and TRBJ2-7; no firm D call. The V and J ends lost 5 bases and 3 bases respectively, with 8 bases between them. From germline, CDR1 is SGHVS and CDR2 FQNEAQ. The CDR3 has 12 amino acids. CDR3 nucleotides: TGTGCCAGCAGCCCCTCGGGCTACGAGCAGTACTTC. It encodes CASSPSGYEQYF. Full variable domain (rest looked up from reference TRBV7-8 and TRBJ2-7): GAGVSQSPRYKVAKRGQDVALRCDPISGHVSLFWYQQALGQGPEFLTYFQNEAQLDKSGLPSDRFFAERPEGSVSTLKIQRTQQEDSAVYLCASSPSGYEQYFGPGTRLTVT.

At least ten counts were recorded for this clonotype. The chain is built from TRBV5-1 and TRBJ2-1, with D tentatively TRBD1 (5 bases). V lost 4 bases and J lost 4, with 15 bases in between. The CDR3 runs to 15 residues. Per the germline V gene, CDR1 is SGHRS and CDR2 is YFSETQ. The CDR3 loop is CASSPQRQPYNEQFF. The CDR3 DNA sequence: TGCGCCAGCAGCCCCCAGAGACAGCCATACAATGAGCAGTTCTTC.

This clonotype appeared many times. The genes are TRBV5-1 and TRBJ2-1; no clear D. Germline-derived CDR1 and CDR2 are SGHRS and YFSETQ. The CDR3 is 14 residues long. The V and J ends lost 1 base and 7 bases respectively, with 12 bases between them. The CDR3 sequence: CASSLQPTANEQFF. Written as DNA, the CDR3 is TGCGCCAGCAGCTTGCAACCCACGGCGAATGAGCAGTTCTTC.